This entry describes one TCR beta chain. Its antigen is unknown. This entry belongs to a study of response to subunit inactivated influenza vaccine. Study outcomes and limitations: It was suggested by the authors that few new T cells are recruited by each seasonal influenza vaccination.

MiXCR was run by TCRdb on the RT-PCR reads, yielding one entry per CDR3 protein. The table lists 450,000 to 600,000 distinct CDR3 sequences, approximately 7.1% of them singletons. This CDR3 contains 11 residues. CDR1 and CDR2 (germline): SEHNR, FQNEAQ (reference sequence). Trimming stripped 5 bases from V and 7 bases from J, with 6 bases between. The V gene is TRBV7-9, the J gene TRBJ2-1; no firm D call. The source was PBMCs from blood, collected roughly 24 months after vaccination. This TCR came from a man aged 45-69 years who received an inactivated influenza vaccine. CDR3 sequence: CASSLWNEQFF. The CDR3 DNA is TGTGCCAGCAGCCTGTGGAATGAGCAGTTCTTC.